This record looks at one T cell receptor (beta chain) sequence and its context. Its target is not known. The entry originates in a study of cytomegalovirus exposure and HLA in healthy donors. Across the study: Later analysis reported that the 120 validation repertoires shared the platform of the roughly 680 first-cohort repertoires. Study-wide points: In vitro confirmation showed three CMV-associated chains to be CMV antigen specific.

After removal of 4 bases from V and 4 bases from J, the junction contained 5 bases not matched to a gene. This CDR3 comprises 14 residues. Germline-derived CDR1 and CDR2 are MNHGY and SVAAGI. Using immunoSEQ multiplex PCR, the repertoire was profiled, and TCRdb retains in-frame clones only, with some absent. The sample lists 200,000 to 300,000 clones, 85% to 90% occurring once. The sequencing sample was made of PBMCs. The chain combines TRBV6-9 with TRBJ2-5, with TRBD2 matching over 8 bases. This sequence originates from a man aged 18-30 years in good health and CMV-seronegative. The CDR3 protein is CASSWMGLGETQYF. Here the CDR3 DNA reads TGTGCCAGCAGTTGGATGGGACTAGGAGAGACCCAGTACTTC.